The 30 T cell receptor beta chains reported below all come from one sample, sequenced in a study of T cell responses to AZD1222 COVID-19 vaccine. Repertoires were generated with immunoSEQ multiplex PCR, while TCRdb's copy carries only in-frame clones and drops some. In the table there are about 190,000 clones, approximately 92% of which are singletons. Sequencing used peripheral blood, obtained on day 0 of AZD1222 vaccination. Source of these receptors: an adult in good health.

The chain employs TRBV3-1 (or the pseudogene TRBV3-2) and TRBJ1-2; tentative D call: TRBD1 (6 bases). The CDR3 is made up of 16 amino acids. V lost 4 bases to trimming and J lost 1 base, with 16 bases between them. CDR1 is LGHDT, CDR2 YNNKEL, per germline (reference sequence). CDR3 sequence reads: CASSRRTALINYGYTF. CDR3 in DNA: TGTGCCAGCAGCCGGAGGACAGCACTTATTAACTATGGCTACACCTTC.

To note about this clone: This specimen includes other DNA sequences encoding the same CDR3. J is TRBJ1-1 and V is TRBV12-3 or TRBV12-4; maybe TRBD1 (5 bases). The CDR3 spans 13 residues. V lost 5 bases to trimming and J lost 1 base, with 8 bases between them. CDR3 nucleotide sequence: TGTGCCAGCAGTCCAACAGGGAACACTGAAGCTTTCTTT. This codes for CASSPTGNTEAFF.

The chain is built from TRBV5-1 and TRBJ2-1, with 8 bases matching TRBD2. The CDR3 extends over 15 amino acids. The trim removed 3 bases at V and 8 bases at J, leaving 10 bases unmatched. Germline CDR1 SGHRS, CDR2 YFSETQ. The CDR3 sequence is CASSWSGGRGDEQFF. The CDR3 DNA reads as TGCGCCAGCAGCTGGAGCGGGGGTAGGGGCGATGAGCAGTTCTTC.

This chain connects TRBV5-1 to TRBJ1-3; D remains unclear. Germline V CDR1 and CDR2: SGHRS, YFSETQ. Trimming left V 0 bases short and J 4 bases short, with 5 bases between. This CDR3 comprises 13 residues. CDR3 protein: CASSLEHGNTIYF. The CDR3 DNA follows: TGCGCCAGCAGCTTGGAGCACGGAAACACCATATATTTT.

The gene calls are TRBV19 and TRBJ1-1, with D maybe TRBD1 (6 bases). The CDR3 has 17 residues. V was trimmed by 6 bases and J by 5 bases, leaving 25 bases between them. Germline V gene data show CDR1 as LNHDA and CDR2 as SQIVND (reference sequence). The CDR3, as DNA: TGTGCCAGTAGAAGGGGGTCTTTTCCCAGTTTGGGAACTGAAGCTTTCTTT. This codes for CASRRGSFPSLGTEAFF.

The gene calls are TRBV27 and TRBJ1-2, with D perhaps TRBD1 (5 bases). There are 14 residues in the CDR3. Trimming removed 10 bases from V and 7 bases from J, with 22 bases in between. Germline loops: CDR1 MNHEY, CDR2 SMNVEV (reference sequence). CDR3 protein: CATADGTGPPGYTF. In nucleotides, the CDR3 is TGTGCCACCGCCGACGGGACGGGACCCCCTGGCTACACCTTC.

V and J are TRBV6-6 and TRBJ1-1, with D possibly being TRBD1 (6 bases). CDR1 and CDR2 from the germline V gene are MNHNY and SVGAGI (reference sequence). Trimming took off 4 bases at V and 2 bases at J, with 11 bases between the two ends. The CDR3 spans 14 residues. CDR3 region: CASSLKGGNTEAFF. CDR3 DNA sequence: TGTGCCAGCAGTTTGAAGGGGGGAAACACTGAAGCTTTCTTT.

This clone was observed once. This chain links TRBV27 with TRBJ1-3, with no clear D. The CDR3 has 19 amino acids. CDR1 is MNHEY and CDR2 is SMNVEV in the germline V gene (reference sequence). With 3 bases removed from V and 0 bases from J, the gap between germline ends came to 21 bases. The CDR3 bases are TGTGCCAGCAGTTTGGGTAGCGCCCTAACCGCCGGCTCTGGAAACACCATATATTTT. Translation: CASSLGSALTAGSGNTIYF.

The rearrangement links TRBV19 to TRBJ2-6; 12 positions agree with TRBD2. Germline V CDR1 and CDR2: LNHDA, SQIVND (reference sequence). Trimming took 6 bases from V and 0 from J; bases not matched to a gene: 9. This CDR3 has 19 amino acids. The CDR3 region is CASSGLTGLAGSGANVLTF. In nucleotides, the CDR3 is TGTGCCAGTAGCGGACTCACGGGACTAGCGGGCTCTGGGGCCAACGTCCTGACTTTC.

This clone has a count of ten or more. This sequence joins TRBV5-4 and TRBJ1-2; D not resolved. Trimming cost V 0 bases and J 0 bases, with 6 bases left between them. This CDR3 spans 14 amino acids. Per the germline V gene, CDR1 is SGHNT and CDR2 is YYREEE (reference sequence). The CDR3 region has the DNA TGTGCCAGCAGCTTGGGGAATACTAACTATGGCTACACCTTC. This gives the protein CASSLGNTNYGYTF.

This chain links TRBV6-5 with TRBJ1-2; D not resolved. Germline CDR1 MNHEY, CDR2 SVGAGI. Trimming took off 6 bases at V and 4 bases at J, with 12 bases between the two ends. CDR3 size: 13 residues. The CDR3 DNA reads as TGTGCCAGCAGCCCAGGACGGATCTATGGCTACACCTTC. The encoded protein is CASSPGRIYGYTF.

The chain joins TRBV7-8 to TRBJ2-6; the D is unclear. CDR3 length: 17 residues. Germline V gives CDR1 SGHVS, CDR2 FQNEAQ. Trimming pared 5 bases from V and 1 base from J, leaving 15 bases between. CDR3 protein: CASSPGPSGSGANVLTF. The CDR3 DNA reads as TGTGCCAGCAGCCCTGGACCATCGGGTTCTGGGGCCAACGTCCTGACTTTC.

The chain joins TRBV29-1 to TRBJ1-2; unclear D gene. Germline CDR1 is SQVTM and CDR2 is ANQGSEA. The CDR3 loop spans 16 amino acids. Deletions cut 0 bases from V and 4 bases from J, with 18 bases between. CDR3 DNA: TGCAGCGTTGAAGATCGGTTGGCAGGTACTGGCTATGGCTACACCTTC. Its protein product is CSVEDRLAGTGYGYTF.

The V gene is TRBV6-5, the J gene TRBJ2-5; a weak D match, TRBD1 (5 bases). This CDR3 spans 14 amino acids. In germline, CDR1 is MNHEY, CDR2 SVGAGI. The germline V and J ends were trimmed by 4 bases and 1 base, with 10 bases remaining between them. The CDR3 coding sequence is TGTGCCAGCAGTTCCACAGGAGTCCAAGAGACCCAGTACTTC. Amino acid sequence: CASSSTGVQETQYF.

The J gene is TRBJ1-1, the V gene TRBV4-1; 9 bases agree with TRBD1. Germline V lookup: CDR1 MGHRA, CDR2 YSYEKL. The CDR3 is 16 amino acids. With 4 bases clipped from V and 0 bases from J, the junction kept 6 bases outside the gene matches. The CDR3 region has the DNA TGCGCCAGCAGCCCCAGACAGGGGGTAATGAACACTGAAGCTTTCTTT. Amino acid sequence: CASSPRQGVMNTEAFF.

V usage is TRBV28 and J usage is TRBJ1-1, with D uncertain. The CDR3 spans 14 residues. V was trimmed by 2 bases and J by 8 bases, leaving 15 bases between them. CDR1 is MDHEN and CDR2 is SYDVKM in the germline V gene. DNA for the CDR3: TGTGCCAGCAGTTTACCCACATTGCGTTTCGAAGCTTTCTTT. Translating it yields CASSLPTLRFEAFF.

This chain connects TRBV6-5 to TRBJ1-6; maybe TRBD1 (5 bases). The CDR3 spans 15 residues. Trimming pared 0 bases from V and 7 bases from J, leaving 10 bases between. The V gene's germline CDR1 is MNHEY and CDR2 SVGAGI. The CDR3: CASSYSQQENSPLHF. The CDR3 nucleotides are TGTGCCAGCAGTTACTCGCAACAGGAGAATTCACCCCTCCACTTT.

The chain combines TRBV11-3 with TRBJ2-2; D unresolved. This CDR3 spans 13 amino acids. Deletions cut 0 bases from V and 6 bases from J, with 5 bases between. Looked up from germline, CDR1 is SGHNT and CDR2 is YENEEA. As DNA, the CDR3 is TGTGCCAGCAGCTTAGATCAGGCCGGGGAGCTGTTTTTT. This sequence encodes CASSLDQAGELFF.

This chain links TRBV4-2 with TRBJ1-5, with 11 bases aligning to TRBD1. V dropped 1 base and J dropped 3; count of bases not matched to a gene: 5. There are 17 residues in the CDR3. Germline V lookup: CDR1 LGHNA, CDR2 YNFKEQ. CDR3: CASSQGTGGAPNQPQHF. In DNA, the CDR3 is TGTGCCAGCAGCCAAGGGACAGGGGGCGCCCCCAATCAGCCCCAGCATTTT.

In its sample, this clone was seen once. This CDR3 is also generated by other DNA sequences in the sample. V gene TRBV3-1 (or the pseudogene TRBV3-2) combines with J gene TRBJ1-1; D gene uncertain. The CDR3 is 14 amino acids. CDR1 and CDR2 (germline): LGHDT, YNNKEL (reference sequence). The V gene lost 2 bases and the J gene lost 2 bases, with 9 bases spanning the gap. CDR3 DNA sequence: TGTGCCAGCAGCCAAACCCCAATTAACACTGAAGCTTTCTTT. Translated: CASSQTPINTEAFF.

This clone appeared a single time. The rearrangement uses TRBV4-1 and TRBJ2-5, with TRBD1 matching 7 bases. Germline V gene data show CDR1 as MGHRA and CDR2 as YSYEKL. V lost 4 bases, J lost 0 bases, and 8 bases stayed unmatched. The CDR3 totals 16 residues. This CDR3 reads CASSPPMGQYQETQYF. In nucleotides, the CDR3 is TGCGCCAGCAGCCCTCCCATGGGACAGTACCAAGAGACCCAGTACTTC.

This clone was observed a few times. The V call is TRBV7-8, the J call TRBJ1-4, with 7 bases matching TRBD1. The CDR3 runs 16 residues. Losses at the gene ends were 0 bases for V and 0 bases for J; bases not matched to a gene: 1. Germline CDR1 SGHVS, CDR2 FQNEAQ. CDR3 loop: CASSLAGGTTNEKLFF. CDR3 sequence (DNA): TGTGCCAGCAGCTTAGCAGGGGGCACAACTAATGAAAAACTGTTTTTT.

The CDR3 reads CASSLYTGSMNTEAFF. CDR3 DNA: TGTGCCAGCAGTTTGTACACAGGGAGTATGAACACTGAAGCTTTCTTT. This sequence joins TRBV27 and TRBJ1-1; maybe TRBD1 (6 bases). CDR3 length: 16 residues. With 3 bases removed from V and 0 bases from J, the gap between germline ends came to 14 bases. The germline gives CDR1 MNHEY, CDR2 SMNVEV (reference sequence).

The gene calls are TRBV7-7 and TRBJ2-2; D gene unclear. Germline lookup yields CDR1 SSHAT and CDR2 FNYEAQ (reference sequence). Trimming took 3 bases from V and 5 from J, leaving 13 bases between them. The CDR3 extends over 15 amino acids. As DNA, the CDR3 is TGTGCCAGCAGCTTGGGCTCTACACTAACCGGGGAGCTGTTTTTT. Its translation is CASSLGSTLTGELFF. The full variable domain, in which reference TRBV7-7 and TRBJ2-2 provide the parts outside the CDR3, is GAGVSQSPRYKVTKRGQDVTLRCDPISSHATLYWYQQALGQGPEFLTYFNYEAQPDKSGLPSDRFSAERPEGSISTLTIQRTEQRDSAMYRCASSLGSTLTGELFFGEGSRLTVL.

CDR3 residues: CASSAASINQPQHF. CDR3 DNA sequence: TGTGCCAGCAGCGCGGCTTCAATCAATCAGCCCCAGCATTTT. The rearrangement joins TRBV9 to TRBJ1-5, with no clear D. The CDR3 spans 14 residues. Per germline, CDR1 SGDLS and CDR2 YYNGEE. Trimming pared 3 bases from V and 3 bases from J, leaving 10 bases between.

The CDR3 protein is CASSFGGPYTDTQYF. CDR3 nucleotides: TGTGCCAGCAGCTTCGGAGGACCTTACACAGATACGCAGTATTTT. The chain carries TRBV5-4 and TRBJ2-3; tentative D call: TRBD2 (5 bases). Germline CDR1 and CDR2: SGHNT and YYREEE (reference sequence). CDR3 length: 15 amino acids. V lost 2 bases and J lost 2, with 12 bases in between.

CDR3 residues: CASSLVEGLNEQFF. CDR3 bases: TGCGCCAGCAGCTTGGTGGAGGGGCTCAATGAGCAGTTCTTC. The J gene is TRBJ2-1, the V gene TRBV5-1; tentatively, D is TRBD2 (6 bases). V gave up 0 bases and J gave up 6 bases, with 10 bases separating them. The germline V gene has CDR1 SGHRS and CDR2 YFSETQ. The CDR3 sequence is 14 residues long.

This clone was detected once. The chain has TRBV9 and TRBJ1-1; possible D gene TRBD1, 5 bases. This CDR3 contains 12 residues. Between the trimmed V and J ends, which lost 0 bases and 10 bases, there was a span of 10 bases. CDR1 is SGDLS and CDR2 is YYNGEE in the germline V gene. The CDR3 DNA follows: TGTGCCAGCAGCGTAGTCGGGGGTAGAGCTTTCTTT. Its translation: CASSVVGGRAFF.

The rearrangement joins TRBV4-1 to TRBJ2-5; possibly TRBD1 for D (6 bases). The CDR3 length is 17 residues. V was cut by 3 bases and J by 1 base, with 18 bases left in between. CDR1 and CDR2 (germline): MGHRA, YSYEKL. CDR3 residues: CASSQARGGRGQETQYF. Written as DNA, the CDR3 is TGCGCCAGCAGCCAGGCCCGAGGGGGTAGGGGCCAAGAGACCCAGTACTTC.

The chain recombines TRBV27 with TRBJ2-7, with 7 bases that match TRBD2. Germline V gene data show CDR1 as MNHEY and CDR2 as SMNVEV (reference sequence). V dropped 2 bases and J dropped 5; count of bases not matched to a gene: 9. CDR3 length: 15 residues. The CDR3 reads CASSLGAGVVNEQYF. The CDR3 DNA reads TGTGCCAGCAGTTTAGGGGCGGGGGTGGTCAACGAGCAGTACTTC.